The clone carrying this TCR beta chain showed up many times. Its matching antigen is unknown. These data originate in a study of prognosis after radiotherapy for stage I lung cancer. Across the whole study: The patient group consisted of over 10 men and 6 women whose ages spanned roughly 53 to 90, median about 74 years. Study results and caveats: Reportedly, metastasis status was linked to differences in TRBV and TRBJ usage frequencies.

Germline V gene lookup returns CDR1 MNHNS and CDR2 SASEGT. The J segment lost 10 bases and the V segment lost 6 bases, leaving 11 bases of the junction unmatched. The CDR3 sequence is 15 residues long. From genomic DNA, two-round multiplex PCR was used to amplify TCR beta CDR3. Round one of PCR was performed, and it used primers specific to each TRBV and TRBJ gene. Each CDR3 protein is one row after TCRdb ran MiXCR on the multiplex PCR reads. Counted here are about 17,000 distinct CDR3 sequences, over 15% occurring once; the ten biggest clones make up roughly 38%. The sample here was PBMCs, taken before or after stereotactic body radiation therapy (not recorded which). The chain joins TRBV6-1 to TRBJ1-6; 8 nucleotides agree with TRBD1. This clonotype was sampled from a donor at least 50 years old with non-small cell lung cancer. CDR3 sequence reads: CASRIGQGFLSPLHF. CDR3 bases: TGTGCCAGCAGGATTGGACAGGGCTTCCTGTCACCCCTCCACTTT.